The clone carrying this T cell receptor beta chain is a singleton in its sample. TCRdb keeps only in-frame clones here, not all; method: immunoSEQ multiplex PCR. The data contain around 140,000 clones, about 86% of them singletons. These data come from a study of blood T cell repertoires in COVID-19. For the study at large: Nucleic acid was either cDNA or gDNA, and it came from T cells, B-cell-depleted T cells, or PBMCs.

CDR1 and CDR2 from the germline V gene are GTSNPN and SVGIG (reference sequence). The CDR3 loop spans 14 amino acids. V was clipped by 4 bases and J by 6 bases; unmatched bases: 6. The receptor was derived from a woman aged 55-70 years with acute or convalescent COVID-19. The chain couples TRBV30 to TRBJ1-4, with 9 bases lining up with TRBD1. The sample consisted of peripheral blood. The CDR3 loop is CAWNQDRGYEKLFF. CDR3 nucleotides: TGTGCCTGGAACCAGGACAGGGGCTATGAAAAACTGTTTTTT.